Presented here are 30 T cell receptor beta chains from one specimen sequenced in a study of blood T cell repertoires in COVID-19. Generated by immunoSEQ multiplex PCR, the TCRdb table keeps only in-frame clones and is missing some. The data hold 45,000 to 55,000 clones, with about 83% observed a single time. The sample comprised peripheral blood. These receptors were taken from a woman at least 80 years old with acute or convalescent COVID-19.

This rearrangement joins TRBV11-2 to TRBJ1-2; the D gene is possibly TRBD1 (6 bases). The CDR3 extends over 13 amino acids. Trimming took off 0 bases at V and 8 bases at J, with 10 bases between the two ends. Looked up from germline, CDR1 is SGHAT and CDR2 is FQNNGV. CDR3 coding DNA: TGTGCCAGCAGCTTAGACACAGGGTACGGCTACACCTTC. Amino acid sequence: CASSLDTGYGYTF.

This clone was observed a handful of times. CDR3 coding DNA: TGTGCCAGCAGCTCAGGGCAGGGGGTAGGCTACACCTTC. Translation gives CASSSGQGVGYTF. This chain connects TRBV7-8 to TRBJ1-2; TRBD1 aligns across 7 bases. The V gene's germline CDR1 is SGHVS and CDR2 FQNEAQ. CDR3 length: 13 amino acids. The V segment lost 4 bases and the J segment 8 bases; nucleotides outside the gene matches: 7.

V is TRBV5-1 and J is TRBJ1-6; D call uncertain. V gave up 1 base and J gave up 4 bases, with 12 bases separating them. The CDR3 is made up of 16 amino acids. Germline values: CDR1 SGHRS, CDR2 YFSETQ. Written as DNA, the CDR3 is TGCGCCAGCAGCTTGATGGGCAGCTCATATAATTCACCCCTCCACTTT. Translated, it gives CASSLMGSSYNSPLHF.

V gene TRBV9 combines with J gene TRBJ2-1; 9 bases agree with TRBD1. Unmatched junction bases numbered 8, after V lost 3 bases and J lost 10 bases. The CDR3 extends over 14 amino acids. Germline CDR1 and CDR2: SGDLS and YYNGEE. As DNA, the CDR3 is TGTGCCAGCAGCGAATTACAGGGGGCCGGGGAGCAGTTCTTC. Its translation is CASSELQGAGEQFF.

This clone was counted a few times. The chain's CDR3 is CASSRIGGWGEKLFF. CDR3 DNA: TGCGCCAGCAGCCGAATCGGGGGTTGGGGTGAAAAACTGTTTTTT. The chain employs TRBV4-1 and TRBJ1-4; possible D gene TRBD1, 5 bases. The CDR3 has 15 residues. The germline CDR1 and CDR2 sequences are MGHRA and YSYEKL. With 4 bases removed from V and 7 bases from J, the gap between germline ends came to 16 bases.

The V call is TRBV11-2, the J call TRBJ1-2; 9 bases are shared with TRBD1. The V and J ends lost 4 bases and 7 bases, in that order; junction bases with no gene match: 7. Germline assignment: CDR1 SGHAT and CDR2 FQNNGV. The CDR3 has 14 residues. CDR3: CASSSQQGAGGYTF. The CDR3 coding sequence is TGTGCCAGCAGCTCCCAACAGGGGGCGGGTGGCTACACCTTC.

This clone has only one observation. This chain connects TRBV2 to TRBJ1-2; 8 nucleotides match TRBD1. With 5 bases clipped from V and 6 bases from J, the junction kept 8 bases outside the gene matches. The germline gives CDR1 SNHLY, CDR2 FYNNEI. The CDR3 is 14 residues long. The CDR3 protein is CASSWDRRIDGYTF. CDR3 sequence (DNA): TGTGCCAGCAGTTGGGACAGGCGGATCGATGGCTACACCTTC. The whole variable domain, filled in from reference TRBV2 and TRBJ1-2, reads EPEVTQTPSHQVTQMGQEVILRCVPISNHLYFYWYRQILGQKVEFLVSFYNNEISEKSEIFDDQFSVERPDGSNFTLKIRSTKLEDSAMYFCASSWDRRIDGYTFGSGTRLTVV.

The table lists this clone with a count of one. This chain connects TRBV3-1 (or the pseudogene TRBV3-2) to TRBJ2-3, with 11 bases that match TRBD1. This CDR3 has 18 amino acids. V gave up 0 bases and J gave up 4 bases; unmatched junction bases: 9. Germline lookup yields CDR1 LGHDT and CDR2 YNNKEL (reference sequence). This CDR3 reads CASSQDPTGQGASDTQYF. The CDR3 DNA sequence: TGTGCCAGCAGCCAAGATCCTACAGGACAGGGGGCATCAGATACGCAGTATTTT.

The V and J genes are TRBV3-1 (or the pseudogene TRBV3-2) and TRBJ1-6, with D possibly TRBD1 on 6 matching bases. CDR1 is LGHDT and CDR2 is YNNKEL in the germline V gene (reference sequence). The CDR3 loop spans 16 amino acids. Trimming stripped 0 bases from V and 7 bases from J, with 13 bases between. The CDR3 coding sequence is TGTGCCAGCAGCCAAGATCCTGGGAGGGGGAATTCACCCCTCCACTTT. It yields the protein CASSQDPGRGNSPLHF.

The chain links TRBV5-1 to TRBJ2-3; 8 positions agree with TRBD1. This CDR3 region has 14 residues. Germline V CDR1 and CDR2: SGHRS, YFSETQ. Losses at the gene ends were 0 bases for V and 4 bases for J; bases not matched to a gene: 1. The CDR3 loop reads CASSLETGADTQYF. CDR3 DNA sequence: TGCGCCAGCAGCTTGGAGACAGGGGCAGATACGCAGTATTTT.

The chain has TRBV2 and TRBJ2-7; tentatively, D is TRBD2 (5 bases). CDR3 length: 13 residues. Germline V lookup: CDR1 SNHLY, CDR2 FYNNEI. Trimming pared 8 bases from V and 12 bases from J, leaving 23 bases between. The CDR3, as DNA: TGTGCCAGCCTTAGGGAGCAGAAGTTACGACCGTACGTC. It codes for CASLREQKLRPYV.

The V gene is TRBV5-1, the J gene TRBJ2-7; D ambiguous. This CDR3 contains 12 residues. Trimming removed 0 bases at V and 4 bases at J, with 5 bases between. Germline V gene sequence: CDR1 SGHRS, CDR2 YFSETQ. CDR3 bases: TGCGCCAGCAGCTTGGACATTTACGAGCAGTACTTC. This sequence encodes CASSLDIYEQYF.

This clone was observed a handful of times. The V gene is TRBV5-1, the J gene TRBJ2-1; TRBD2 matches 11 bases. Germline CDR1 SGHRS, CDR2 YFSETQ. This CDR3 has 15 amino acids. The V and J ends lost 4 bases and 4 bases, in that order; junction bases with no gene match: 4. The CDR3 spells CASSPWTSGYNEQFF. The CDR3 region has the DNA TGCGCCAGCAGCCCGTGGACTAGCGGGTACAATGAGCAGTTCTTC.

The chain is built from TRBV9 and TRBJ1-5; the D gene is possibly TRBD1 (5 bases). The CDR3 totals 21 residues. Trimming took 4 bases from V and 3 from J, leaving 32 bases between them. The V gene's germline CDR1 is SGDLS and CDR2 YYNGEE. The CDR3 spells CASSQPPADRERDAYNQPQHF. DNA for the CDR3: TGTGCCAGCAGCCAACCTCCAGCCGACCGGGAGAGGGACGCCTACAATCAGCCCCAGCATTTT.

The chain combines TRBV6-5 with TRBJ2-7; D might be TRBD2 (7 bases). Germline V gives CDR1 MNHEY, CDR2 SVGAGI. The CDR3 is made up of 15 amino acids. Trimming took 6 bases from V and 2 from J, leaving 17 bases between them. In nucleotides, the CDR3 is TGTGCCAGCAGGGGAGGGGGGAGCCGACCCTACGAGCAGTACGTC. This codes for CASRGGGSRPYEQYV.

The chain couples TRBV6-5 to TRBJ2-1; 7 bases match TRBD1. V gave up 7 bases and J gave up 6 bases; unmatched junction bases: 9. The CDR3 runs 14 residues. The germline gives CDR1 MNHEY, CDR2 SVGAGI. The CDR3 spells CASTQGDRLNEQFF. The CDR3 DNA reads TGTGCCAGCACTCAGGGGGACAGACTCAATGAGCAGTTCTTC.

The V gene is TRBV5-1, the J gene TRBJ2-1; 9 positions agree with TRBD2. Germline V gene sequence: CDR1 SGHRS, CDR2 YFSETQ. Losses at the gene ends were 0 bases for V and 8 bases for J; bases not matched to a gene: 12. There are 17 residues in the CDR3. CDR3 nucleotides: TGCGCCAGCAGCTTGGTCAGGGGCGGGGGGGCCCGTGATGAGCAGTTCTTC. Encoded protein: CASSLVRGGGARDEQFF.

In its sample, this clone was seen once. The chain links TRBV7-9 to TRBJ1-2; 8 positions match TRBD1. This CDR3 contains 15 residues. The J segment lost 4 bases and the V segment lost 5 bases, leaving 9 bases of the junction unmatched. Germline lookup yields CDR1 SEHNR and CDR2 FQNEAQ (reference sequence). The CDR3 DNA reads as TGTGCCAGCAGCAGCGCCGGGACAGGCCCCTATGGCTACACCTTC. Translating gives CASSSAGTGPYGYTF.

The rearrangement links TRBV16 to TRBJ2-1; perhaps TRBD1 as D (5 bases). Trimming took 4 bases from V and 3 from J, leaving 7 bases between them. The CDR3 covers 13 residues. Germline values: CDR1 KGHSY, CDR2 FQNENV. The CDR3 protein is CASSPTVYNEQFF. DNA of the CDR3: TGTGCCAGCAGCCCGACAGTCTACAATGAGCAGTTCTTC.

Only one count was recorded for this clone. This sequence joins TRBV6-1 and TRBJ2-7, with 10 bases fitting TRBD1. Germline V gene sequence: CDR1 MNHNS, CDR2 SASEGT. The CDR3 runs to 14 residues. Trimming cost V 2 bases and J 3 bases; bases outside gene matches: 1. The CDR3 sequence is CASSEWDRGYEQYV. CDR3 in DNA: TGTGCCAGCAGTGAATGGGACAGGGGCTACGAGCAGTACGTC.

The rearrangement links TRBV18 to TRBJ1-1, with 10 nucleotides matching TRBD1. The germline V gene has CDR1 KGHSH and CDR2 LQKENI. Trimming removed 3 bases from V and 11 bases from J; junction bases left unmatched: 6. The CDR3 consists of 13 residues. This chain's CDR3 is CASSPRDRGSAFF. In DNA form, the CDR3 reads TGTGCCAGCTCACCCCGGGACAGGGGTAGCGCTTTCTTT. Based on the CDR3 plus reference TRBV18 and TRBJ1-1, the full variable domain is NAGVMQNPRHLVRRRGQEARLRCSPMKGHSHVYWYRQLPEEGLKFMVYLQKENIIDESGMPKERFSAEFPKEGPSILRIQQVVRGDSAAYFCASSPRDRGSAFFGQGTRLTVV.

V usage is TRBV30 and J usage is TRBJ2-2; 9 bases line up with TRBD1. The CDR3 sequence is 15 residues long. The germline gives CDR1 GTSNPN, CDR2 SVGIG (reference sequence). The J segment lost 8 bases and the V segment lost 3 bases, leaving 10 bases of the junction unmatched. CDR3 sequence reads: CAWRPRGTGTGELFF. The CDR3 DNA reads TGTGCCTGGAGGCCACGTGGGACAGGGACGGGGGAGCTGTTTTTT.

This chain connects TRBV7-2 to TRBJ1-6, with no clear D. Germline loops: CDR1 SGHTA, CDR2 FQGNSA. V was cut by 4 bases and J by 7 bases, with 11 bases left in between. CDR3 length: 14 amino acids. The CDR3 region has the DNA TGTGCCAGCAGCTCCCAGGTTGGAAATTCACCCCTCCACTTT. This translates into CASSSQVGNSPLHF.

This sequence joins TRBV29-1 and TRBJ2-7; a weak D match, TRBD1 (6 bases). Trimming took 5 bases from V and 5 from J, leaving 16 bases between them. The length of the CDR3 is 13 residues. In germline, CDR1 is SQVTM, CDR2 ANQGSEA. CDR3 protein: CSVYDRQGNEQYF. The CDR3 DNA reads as TGCAGCGTTTATGACAGGCAAGGCAACGAGCAGTACTTC.

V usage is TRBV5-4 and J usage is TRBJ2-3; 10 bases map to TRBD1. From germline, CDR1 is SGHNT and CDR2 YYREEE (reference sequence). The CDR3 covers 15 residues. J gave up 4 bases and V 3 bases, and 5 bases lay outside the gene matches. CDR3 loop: CASSSRQGAADTQYF. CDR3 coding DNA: TGTGCCAGCAGCTCAAGACAGGGGGCCGCAGATACGCAGTATTTT.

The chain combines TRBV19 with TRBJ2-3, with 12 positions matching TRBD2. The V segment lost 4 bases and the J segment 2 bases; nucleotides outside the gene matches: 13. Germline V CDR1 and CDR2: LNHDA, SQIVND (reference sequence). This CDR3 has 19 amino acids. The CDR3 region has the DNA TGTGCCAGTAGTAATGGGCAGAGGACTAGCGGGGAATACACAGATACGCAGTATTTT. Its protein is CASSNGQRTSGEYTDTQYF.

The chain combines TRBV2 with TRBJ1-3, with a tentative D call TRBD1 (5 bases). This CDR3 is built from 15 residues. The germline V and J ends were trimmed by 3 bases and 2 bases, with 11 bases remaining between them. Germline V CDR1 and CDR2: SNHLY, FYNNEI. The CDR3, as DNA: TGTGCCAGCAGTGAGGCCGCCAGGGCTGGAAACACCATATATTTT. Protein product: CASSEAARAGNTIYF.

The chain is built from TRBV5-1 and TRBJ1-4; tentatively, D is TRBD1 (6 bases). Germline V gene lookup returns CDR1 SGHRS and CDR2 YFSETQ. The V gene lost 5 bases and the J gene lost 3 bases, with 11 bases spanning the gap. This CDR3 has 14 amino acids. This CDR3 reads CASSSDRPNEKLFF. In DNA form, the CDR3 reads TGCGCCAGCAGTTCGGACAGACCTAATGAAAAACTGTTTTTT.

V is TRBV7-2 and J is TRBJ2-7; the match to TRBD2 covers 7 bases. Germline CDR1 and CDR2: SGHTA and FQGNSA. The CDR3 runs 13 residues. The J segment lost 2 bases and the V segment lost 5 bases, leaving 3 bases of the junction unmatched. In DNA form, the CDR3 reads TGTGCCAGCAGCAAAGCGGGAACCTACGAGCAGTACGTC. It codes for CASSKAGTYEQYV.

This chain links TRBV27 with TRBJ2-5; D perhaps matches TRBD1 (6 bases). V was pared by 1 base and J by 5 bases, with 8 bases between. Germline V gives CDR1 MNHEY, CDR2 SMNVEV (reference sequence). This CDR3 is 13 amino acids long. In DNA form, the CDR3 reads TGTGCCAGCAGTTTATGGGGGCGGGAGACCCAGTACTTC. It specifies CASSLWGRETQYF.